What follows is one T cell receptor beta chain and its context. What it binds is unknown. Germline V gene lookup returns CDR1 SGHTA and CDR2 FQGNSA. The CDR3 runs 13 residues. Trimming removed 8 bases from V and 2 bases from J, with 13 bases in between. This entry is derived from a study of shared clonotypes between healthy human individuals. General study results and limits: Approximately 4.6% of naive CD4 clonotypes were common to four donors.

A deep-level run was used for the assay. Using immunoSEQ multiplex PCR, the repertoire was profiled, and TCRdb retains in-frame clones only, with some absent. The repertoire holds some 1.5 million clones, with around 98% as singletons. Caucasian adults living in Nashville, Tennessee, provided all samples. It was into CD45RA+ naive and CD45RA-negative memory subsets that the CD4+ cells were split. This chain links TRBV7-2 with TRBJ2-7; tentatively, D is TRBD1 (5 bases). This clonotype was sampled from a man in his thirties or forties in good health. Sequenced: naive CD4+ T cells sorted from blood. The subset was: CD45RA+ positively selected. The CDR3 spells CASAHTGTYEQYF. The CDR3 DNA follows: TGTGCCAGCGCACATACAGGAACCTACGAGCAGTACTTC.